The rows below give T cell receptor beta chains drawn from one sample of a study of T cells in localized non-small cell lung cancer. Sequenced by immunoSEQ multiplex PCR; TCRdb stores in-frame clones only, minus some. The table includes 65,000 to 95,000 clones, less than 85% detected once. Sequenced material: PBMCs, taken before any cancer treatment. The receptors come from a man aged 35 to 69 with stage II squamous cell lung carcinoma. Each CDR3 is given with its conserved first and last residue. The order of the fields is V gene, J gene, CDR3 protein.

>TRBV4-2|TRBJ2-2
CASSQDRRDLDTGELFF
>TRBV6-5|TRBJ1-4
CASRPPRSGKLFF
>TRBV19|TRBJ1-1
CASSRDRRTEAFF
>TRBV6-1|TRBJ1-6
CASSERGGSPLHF
>TRBV5-1|TRBJ1-6
CASSQGPGHLPSSYNSPLHF
>TRBV19|TRBJ1-1
CASSIEGRGRTEAFF
>TRBV15|TRBJ2-1
CATSRVRQGPGNEQFF
>TRBV29-1|TRBJ2-3
CSVGVAGGMNTQYF
>TRBV28|TRBJ2-7
CASSPPIYEQYF
>TRBV11-2|TRBJ2-1
CASSLGAYNEQFF
>TRBV5-8|TRBJ1-5
CASSFRTGSNQPQHF
>TRBV4-3|TRBJ1-3
CASSQGRASGNTIYF
>TRBV9|TRBJ2-3
CASSVGGGDTQYF
>TRBV9|TRBJ2-1
CASSVSSGKNEQFF
>TRBV15|TRBJ2-6
CATSRRQTSGANVLTF
>TRBV11-2|TRBJ1-4
CASSSAPGATNEKLFF
>TRBV7-9|TRBJ2-1
CASSLGGYRRSSYNEQFF
>TRBV5-5|TRBJ2-7
CASSPHSSDESYEQYF
>TRBV19|TRBJ2-2
CASSIDVGELFF
>TRBV28|TRBJ2-6
CASIPDTLHSGANVLTF
>TRBV5-6|TRBJ2-1
CASSSDQGAFYNEQFF
>TRBV19|TRBJ1-2
CASSFDRTANYGYTF
>TRBV18|TRBJ1-4
CASSPRDATNEKLFF
>TRBV9|TRBJ2-1
CASSVGSYSYNEQFF
>TRBV30|TRBJ1-2
CAWSTYWSGTGGSYGYTF